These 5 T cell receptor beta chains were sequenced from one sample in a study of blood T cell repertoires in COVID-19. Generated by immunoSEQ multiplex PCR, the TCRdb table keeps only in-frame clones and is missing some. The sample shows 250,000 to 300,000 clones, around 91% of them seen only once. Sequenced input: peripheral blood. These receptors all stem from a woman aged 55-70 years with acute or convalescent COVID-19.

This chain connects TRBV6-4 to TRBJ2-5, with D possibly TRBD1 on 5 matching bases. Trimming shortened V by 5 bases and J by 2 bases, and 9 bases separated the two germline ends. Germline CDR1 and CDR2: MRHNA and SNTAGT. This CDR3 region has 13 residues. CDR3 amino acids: CASSPDRQETQYF. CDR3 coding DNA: TGTGCCAGCAGTCCCGACAGACAAGAGACCCAGTACTTC.

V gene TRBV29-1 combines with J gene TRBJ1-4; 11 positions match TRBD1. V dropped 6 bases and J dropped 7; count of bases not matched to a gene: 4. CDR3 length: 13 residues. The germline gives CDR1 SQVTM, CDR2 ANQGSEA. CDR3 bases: TGCAGCGTCCAGGACAGGGGGCTTGAAAAACTGTTTTTT. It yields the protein CSVQDRGLEKLFF. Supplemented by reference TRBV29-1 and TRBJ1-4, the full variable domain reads SAVISQKPSRDICQRGTSLTIQCQVDSQVTMMFWYRQQPGQSLTLIATANQGSEATYESGFVIDKFPISRPNLTFSTLTVSNMSPEDSSIYLCSVQDRGLEKLFFGSGTQLSVL.

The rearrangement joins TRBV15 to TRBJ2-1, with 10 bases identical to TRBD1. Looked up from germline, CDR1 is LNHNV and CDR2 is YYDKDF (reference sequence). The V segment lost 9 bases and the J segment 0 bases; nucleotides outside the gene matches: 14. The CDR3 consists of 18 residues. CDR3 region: CATRTGGHHMFSYNEQFF. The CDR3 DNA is TGTGCCACAAGGACAGGGGGTCATCACATGTTCTCCTACAATGAGCAGTTCTTC.

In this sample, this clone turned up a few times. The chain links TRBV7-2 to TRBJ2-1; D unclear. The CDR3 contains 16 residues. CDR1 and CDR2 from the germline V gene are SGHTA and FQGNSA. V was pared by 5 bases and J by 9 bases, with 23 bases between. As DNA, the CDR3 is TGTGCCAGCAGCACTCCTAGTCGGGTAAGGTTTAGTGAGCAGTTCTTC. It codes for CASSTPSRVRFSEQFF.

Here the CDR3 reads CASSLGGSTGTYEQYF. CDR3 DNA: TGTGCCAGCAGCTTAGGGGGGTCGACAGGTACCTACGAGCAGTACTTC. J is TRBJ2-7 and V is TRBV7-9; TRBD1 might be the D (6 bases). Per germline, CDR1 SEHNR and CDR2 FQNEAQ (reference sequence). V was trimmed by 1 base and J by 2 bases, leaving 15 bases between them. This CDR3 contains 16 residues.